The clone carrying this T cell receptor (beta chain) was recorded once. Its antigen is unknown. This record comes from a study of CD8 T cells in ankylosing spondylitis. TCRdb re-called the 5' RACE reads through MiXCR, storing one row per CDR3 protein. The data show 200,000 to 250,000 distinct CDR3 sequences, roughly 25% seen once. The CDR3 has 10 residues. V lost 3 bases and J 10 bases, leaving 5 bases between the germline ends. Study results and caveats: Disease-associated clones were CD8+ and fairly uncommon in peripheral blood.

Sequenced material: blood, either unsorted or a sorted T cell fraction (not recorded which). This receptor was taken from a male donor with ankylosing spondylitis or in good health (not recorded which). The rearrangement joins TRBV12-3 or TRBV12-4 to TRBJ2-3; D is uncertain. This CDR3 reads CASSLTSQYF. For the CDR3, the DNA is TGTGCCAGCAGTTTGACGTCGCAGTATTTT.